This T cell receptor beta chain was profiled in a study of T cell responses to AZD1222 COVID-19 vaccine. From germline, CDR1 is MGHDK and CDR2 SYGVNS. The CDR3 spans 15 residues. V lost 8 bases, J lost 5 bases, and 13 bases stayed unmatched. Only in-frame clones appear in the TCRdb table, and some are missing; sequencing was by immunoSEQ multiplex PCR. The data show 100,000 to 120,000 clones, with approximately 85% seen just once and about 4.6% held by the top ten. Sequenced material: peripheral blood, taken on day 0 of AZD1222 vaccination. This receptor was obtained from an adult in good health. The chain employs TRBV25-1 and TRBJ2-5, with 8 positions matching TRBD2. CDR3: CASGLGSGVRETQYF. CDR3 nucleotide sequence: TGTGCCAGCGGGTTGGGTAGCGGGGTTAGGGAGACCCAGTACTTC.